This TCR beta chain originates from a study of T-cell reconstitution after alpha-beta-depleted transplantation in children. Study-wide points: Several hundred rapidly expanded clones from non-depleted graft cells reportedly supplied alpha-beta T cells about two months post-transplant. Newly produced T cells mostly accounted for T-cell counts and diversity one year post-transplant. In some patients, recipient T cells and intrathymic progenitors surviving conditioning explained high day-60 diversity.

Library preparation (for TCRbeta) was performed with unique molecular identifiers. TCRdb called the PCR reads again in MiXCR, with one record for every CDR3 protein. The sample includes around 230,000 distinct CDR3 sequences, approximately 17% of them seen just once. This clonotype showed up just a few times. Its antigen is not known. Germline V gene lookup returns CDR1 DFQATT and CDR2 SNEGSKA (reference sequence). This CDR3 comprises 15 residues. The trim removed 6 bases at V and 7 bases at J, leaving 11 bases unmatched. The clonotype comes from a male patient between 2 and 10 years old who had a stem cell transplant for acute lymphoblastic leukemia, so the T cells may come from the graft donor. Material: PBMCs, mostly from graft donor cells, obtained 360 days after TCRalphabeta/CD19-depleted stem cell transplant. The V gene is TRBV20-1, the J gene TRBJ1-6; 8 bases map to TRBD1. The CDR3 DNA reads TGCAGTGCCCGGCCGGCACAGGGGGTGAATTCACCCCTCCACTTT. Its protein product is CSARPAQGVNSPLHF.